This T cell receptor (beta chain) was sequenced for a study of human T cells and chemical hapten exposure. This clonotype was seen repeatedly, ten times or more. Its antigen is currently unknown. This sample's time point: pre-sensitization, week 0. Treatment described: therapeutic diphenylcyclopropenone sensitization with weekly scalp DPC. Overall study results and limits: It should be noted that donors had alopecia, so their immune response may differ from healthy people's. Patch test scores rose with PT1 expanded TCR counts, a positive correlation.

Within the library, unique molecular identifiers were attached to each individual cDNA molecule. In TCRdb, the RACE reads were re-called with MiXCR into one record per CDR3 protein. The repertoire holds about 85,000 distinct CDR3 sequences, with about 9% as singletons. The sequences come from whole blood, collected in connection with sensitization to the hapten diphenylcyclopropenone (DPC). This TCR came from a man aged 35 to 55 with alopecia areata. Some clones in this sample may be carry-over from other donors' samples.

The CDR3 reads CASRTRGVAGGTDTQYF. CDR3 coding DNA: TGTGCCAGCAGGACCCGCGGGGTAGCGGGAGGGACAGATACGCAGTATTTT. J is TRBJ2-3 and V is TRBV2; TRBD2 agrees at 11 bases. Germline V gene lookup returns CDR1 SNHLY and CDR2 FYNNEI. J gave up 3 bases and V 6 bases, and 11 bases lay outside the gene matches. The CDR3 extends over 17 amino acids. The whole variable domain, filled in from reference TRBV2 and TRBJ2-3, reads EPEVTQTPSHQVTQMGQEVILRCVPISNHLYFYWYRQILGQKVEFLVSFYNNEISEKSEIFDDQFSVERPDGSNFTLKIRSTKLEDSAMYFCASRTRGVAGGTDTQYFGPGTRLTVL.